This T cell receptor (beta chain) was recorded in a study of T cell responses to AZD1222 COVID-19 vaccine. Study outcomes and limitations: Among AZD1222 vaccinees, only 5 to 7 were seropositive at baseline.

Germline V gene data show CDR1 as LGHDT and CDR2 as YNNKEL (reference sequence). The CDR3 sequence is 16 residues long. The ends lost 3 bases at V and 5 bases at J; junction bases unmatched: 6. Points on this clone: Its antigen is undetermined.

Profiling relied on immunoSEQ multiplex PCR, and the TCRdb table lists in-frame clones only, not all of them. The sample holds under 45,000 clones, approximately 83% seen once. This material consisted of peripheral blood, taken 28 days after the second AZD1222 dose. The chain carries TRBV3-1 (or the pseudogene TRBV3-2) and TRBJ2-2, with 10 bases matching TRBD2. This clonotype was sampled from an adult who received the AZD1222 COVID-19 vaccine. The CDR3 sequence is CASSQAGTSVTGELFF. CDR3 coding DNA: TGTGCCAGCAGCCAGGCCGGGACTAGCGTGACCGGGGAGCTGTTTTTT.